These 16 T cell receptor beta chains originate from one sample sequenced in a study of cytomegalovirus exposure and HLA in healthy donors. A multiplex PCR was run with 60 Vbeta primers and 13 Jbeta primers. Some clones are missing from TCRdb's copy, which holds only in-frame ones; the method was immunoSEQ multiplex PCR. The sample shows some 130,000 clones, about 81% of them seen only once. What was sequenced was PBMCs. These receptors were taken from a woman aged 45-65 years in good health and CMV-seropositive.

Turning to this clone: Different DNA sequences within this sample yield the same CDR3. The V gene is TRBV5-1, the J gene TRBJ2-3; 8 nucleotides align to TRBD1. This CDR3 spans 13 amino acids. J gave up 4 bases and V 4 bases, and 2 bases lay outside the gene matches. Germline V gene data show CDR1 as SGHRS and CDR2 as YFSETQ. For the CDR3, the DNA is TGCGCCAGCAGCGGACAGGGCGCAGATACGCAGTATTTT. Translation: CASSGQGADTQYF. Full variable domain (remainder filled in from reference TRBV5-1 and TRBJ2-3): KAGVTQTPRYLIKTRGQQVTLSCSPISGHRSVSWYQQTPGQGLQFLFEYFSETQRNKGNFPGRFSGRQFSNSRSEMNVSTLELGDSALYLCASSGQGADTQYFGPGTRLTVL.

The V and J genes are TRBV11-2 and TRBJ1-4; 8 nucleotides match TRBD1. This CDR3 is built from 15 residues. J gave up 3 bases and V 1 base, and 1 base lay outside the gene matches. Looked up from germline, CDR1 is SGHAT and CDR2 is FQNNGV. The CDR3 DNA is TGTGCCAGCAGCTTAGCAGGGGGCTCTAATGAAAAACTGTTTTTT. It codes for CASSLAGGSNEKLFF.

V and J are TRBV4-1 and TRBJ2-1; D is perhaps TRBD1 (5 bases). The CDR3 is 18 residues long. Trimming took off 1 base at V and 0 bases at J, with 16 bases between the two ends. CDR1 is MGHRA and CDR2 is YSYEKL in the germline V gene. CDR3 residues: CASSQAYLQDSSYNEQFF. CDR3 sequence (DNA): TGCGCCAGCAGCCAAGCTTACTTACAGGATTCCTCCTACAATGAGCAGTTCTTC.

V gene TRBV6-1 combines with J gene TRBJ2-7; 9 nucleotides align to TRBD1. CDR3 size: 15 residues. From germline, CDR1 is MNHNS and CDR2 SASEGT. V lost 7 bases, J lost 1 base, and 8 bases stayed unmatched. The CDR3 DNA is TGTGCCAGCATCCGAGACAGGGGGTCTTCCTACGAGCAGTACTTC. It is translated as CASIRDRGSSYEQYF.

J is TRBJ1-1 and V is TRBV7-9; D remains unclear. V lost 2 bases, J lost 2 bases, and 6 bases lay in between. The CDR3 length is 13 residues. Germline CDR1 and CDR2: SEHNR and FQNEAQ (reference sequence). CDR3 sequence reads: CASSLSGNTEAFF. CDR3 DNA: TGTGCCAGCAGCTTATCTGGCAACACTGAAGCTTTCTTT.

The table lists this clone with a few counts. The chain is built from TRBV15 and TRBJ2-5; D is unclear. CDR3 length: 13 residues. Looked up from germline, CDR1 is LNHNV and CDR2 is YYDKDF (reference sequence). V was shortened by 1 base and J by 0 bases, with 3 bases between the two germline ends. CDR3 nucleotide sequence: TGTGCCACCAGCAGAGCCTACCAAGAGACCCAGTACTTC. Amino acid sequence: CATSRAYQETQYF.

This chain joins TRBV5-4 and TRBJ1-1; 12 nucleotides match TRBD1. Per germline, CDR1 SGHNT and CDR2 YYREEE (reference sequence). V dropped 4 bases and J dropped 5; count of bases not matched to a gene: 6. The CDR3 loop spans 15 amino acids. The CDR3 sequence is CASSTGTGGQTEAFF. The CDR3 DNA reads as TGTGCCAGCAGCACGGGGACAGGGGGCCAAACTGAAGCTTTCTTT.

The chain joins TRBV7-2 to TRBJ1-4, with D perhaps TRBD1 (5 bases). Germline CDR1 SGHTA, CDR2 FQGNSA. CDR3 size: 15 residues. Trimming removed 1 base from V and 7 bases from J, with 13 bases in between. The CDR3 spells CASSLGGPGVEKLFF. The CDR3 nucleotides read TGTGCCAGCAGCTTAGGGGGACCGGGAGTTGAAAAACTGTTTTTT.

The sample holds one count of this clone. The chain carries TRBV5-1 and TRBJ2-6; unclear D gene. Trimming left V 5 bases short and J 2 bases short, with 11 bases between. The CDR3 loop spans 15 amino acids. The germline V gene encodes CDR1 SGHRS and CDR2 YFSETQ. The DNA of the CDR3 is TGCGCCAGCAGGCCCCTAGTCACTGGGGCCAACGTCCTGACTTTC. Its protein is CASRPLVTGANVLTF.

The chain links TRBV28 to TRBJ1-5; D ambiguous. CDR3 length: 14 residues. Germline lookup yields CDR1 MDHEN and CDR2 SYDVKM. Trimming stripped 6 bases from V and 2 bases from J, with 11 bases between. CDR3 bases: TGTGCCAGCAGGTTCTGGCGGGGCAATCAGCCCCAGCATTTT. Translating it yields CASRFWRGNQPQHF.

The V and J genes are TRBV18 and TRBJ2-5; tentatively, D is TRBD2 (6 bases). The CDR3 contains 14 residues. V dropped 3 bases and J dropped 4 bases, with 12 bases sitting between them. Germline CDR1 and CDR2: KGHSH and LQKENI. The CDR3 region is CASSPSGGRETQYF. In nucleotides, the CDR3 is TGTGCCAGCTCACCCTCTGGAGGGCGAGAGACCCAGTACTTC. Combining the CDR3 with reference TRBV18 and TRBJ2-5 gives the whole variable domain NAGVMQNPRHLVRRRGQEARLRCSPMKGHSHVYWYRQLPEEGLKFMVYLQKENIIDESGMPKERFSAEFPKEGPSILRIQQVVRGDSAAYFCASSPSGGRETQYFGPGTRLLVL.

This rearrangement joins TRBV2 to TRBJ2-7, with TRBD2 as a possible D gene (6 bases). V gave up 5 bases and J gave up 4 bases, with 12 bases separating them. This CDR3 is 13 amino acids long. The germline V gene encodes CDR1 SNHLY and CDR2 FYNNEI. The CDR3 bases are TGTGCCAGCAGTTTCTACGGGGGTTACGAGCAGTACTTC. Translation: CASSFYGGYEQYF. Using reference TRBV2 and TRBJ2-7 for the parts outside the CDR3, the full variable domain is EPEVTQTPSHQVTQMGQEVILRCVPISNHLYFYWYRQILGQKVEFLVSFYNNEISEKSEIFDDQFSVERPDGSNFTLKIRSTKLEDSAMYFCASSFYGGYEQYFGPGTRLTVT.

The genes are TRBV7-3 and TRBJ1-1; the D is unclear. Germline CDR1 is SGHTA and CDR2 is FQGTGA. V gave up 0 bases and J gave up 4 bases, with 6 bases separating them. This CDR3 has 13 residues. CDR3 DNA: TGTGCCAGCAGCTTAACGCCGGGCACTGAAGCTTTCTTT. This translates into CASSLTPGTEAFF.

The gene calls are TRBV5-8 and TRBJ2-3; 8 nucleotides line up with TRBD1. V was pared by 4 bases and J by 4 bases, with 8 bases of the junction left unmatched. The CDR3 loop spans 15 amino acids. The V gene's germline CDR1 is SGHTS and CDR2 YDEGEE. Here the CDR3 reads CASSLGTGHPDTQYF. The CDR3 DNA reads TGTGCCAGCAGCCTAGGGACAGGCCACCCAGATACGCAGTATTTT.

The chain links TRBV2 to TRBJ1-1; weak D call: TRBD1 (5 bases). Germline V gene lookup returns CDR1 SNHLY and CDR2 FYNNEI. This CDR3 has 16 amino acids. Trimming left V 4 bases short and J 0 bases short, with 15 bases between. The CDR3 DNA reads as TGTGCCAGCAGTGCAAGGGGAAGAAGGGTGAACACTGAAGCTTTCTTT. Translation: CASSARGRRVNTEAFF.

The rearrangement uses TRBV14 and TRBJ2-3; 7 bases are shared with TRBD2. V gave up 2 bases and J gave up 4 bases; unmatched junction bases: 6. Germline CDR1 and CDR2: SGHDN and FVKESK. CDR3 length: 15 residues. This chain's CDR3 is CASSQRGSLADTQYF. The CDR3 coding sequence is TGTGCCAGCAGCCAACGCGGGAGTTTGGCAGATACGCAGTATTTT.